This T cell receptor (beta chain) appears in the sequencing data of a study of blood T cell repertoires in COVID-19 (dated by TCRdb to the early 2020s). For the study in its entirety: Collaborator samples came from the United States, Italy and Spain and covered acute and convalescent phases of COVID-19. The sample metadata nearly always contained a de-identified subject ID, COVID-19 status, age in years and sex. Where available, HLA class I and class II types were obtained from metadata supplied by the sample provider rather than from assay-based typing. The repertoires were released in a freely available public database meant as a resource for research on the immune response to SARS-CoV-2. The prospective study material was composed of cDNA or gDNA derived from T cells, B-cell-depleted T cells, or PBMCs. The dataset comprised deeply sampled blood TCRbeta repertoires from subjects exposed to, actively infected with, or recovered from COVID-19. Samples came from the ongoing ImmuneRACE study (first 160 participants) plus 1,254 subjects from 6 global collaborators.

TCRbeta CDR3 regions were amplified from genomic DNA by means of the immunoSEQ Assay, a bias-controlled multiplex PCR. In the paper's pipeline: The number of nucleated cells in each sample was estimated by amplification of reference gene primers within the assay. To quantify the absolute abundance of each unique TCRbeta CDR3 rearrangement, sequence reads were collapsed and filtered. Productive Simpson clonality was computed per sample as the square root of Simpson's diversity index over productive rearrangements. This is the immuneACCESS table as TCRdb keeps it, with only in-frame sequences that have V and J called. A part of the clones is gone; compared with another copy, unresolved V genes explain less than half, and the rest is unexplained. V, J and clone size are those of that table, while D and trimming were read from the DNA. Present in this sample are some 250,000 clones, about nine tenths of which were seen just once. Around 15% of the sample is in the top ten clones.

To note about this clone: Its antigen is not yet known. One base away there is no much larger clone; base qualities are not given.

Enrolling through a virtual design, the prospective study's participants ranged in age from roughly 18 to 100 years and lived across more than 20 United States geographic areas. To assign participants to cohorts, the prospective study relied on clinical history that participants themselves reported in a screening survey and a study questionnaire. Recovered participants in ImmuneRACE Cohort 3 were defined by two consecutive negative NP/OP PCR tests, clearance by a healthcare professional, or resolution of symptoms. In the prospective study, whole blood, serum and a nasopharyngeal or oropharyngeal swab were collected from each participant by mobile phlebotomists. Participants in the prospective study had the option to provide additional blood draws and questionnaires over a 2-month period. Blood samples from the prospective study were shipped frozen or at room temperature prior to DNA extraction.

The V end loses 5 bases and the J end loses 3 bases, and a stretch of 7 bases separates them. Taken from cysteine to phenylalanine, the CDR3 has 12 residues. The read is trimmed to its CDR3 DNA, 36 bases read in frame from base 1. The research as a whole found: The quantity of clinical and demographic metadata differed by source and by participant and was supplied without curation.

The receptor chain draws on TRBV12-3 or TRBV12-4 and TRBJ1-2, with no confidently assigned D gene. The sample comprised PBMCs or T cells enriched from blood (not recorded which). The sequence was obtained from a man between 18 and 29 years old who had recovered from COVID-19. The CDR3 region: CASSLQDYGYTF. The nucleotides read TGTGCCAGCAGTCTCCAGGACTATGGCTACACCTTC.